This T cell receptor beta chain was profiled in a study of cytomegalovirus exposure and HLA in healthy donors. There are 15 residues in the CDR3. After removal of 2 bases from V and 6 bases from J, the junction contained 2 bases not matched to a gene. The V gene's germline CDR1 is MNHNY and CDR2 SVGAGI (reference sequence). 60 Vbeta and 13 Jbeta primers were used in PCR. The assay was immunoSEQ multiplex PCR, and TCRdb's table has in-frame clones only and misses some. The data hold 90,000 to 140,000 clones, with 69% observed a single time. Sequenced: PBMCs. V and J are TRBV6-6 and TRBJ1-6; 9 bases fit TRBD1. This sequence originates from a man in his thirties or forties in good health and CMV-seronegative. In nucleotides, the CDR3 is TGTGCCAGCAGTTACGGGGGACAGGGTAATTCACCCCTCCACTTT. This translates into CASSYGGQGNSPLHF.